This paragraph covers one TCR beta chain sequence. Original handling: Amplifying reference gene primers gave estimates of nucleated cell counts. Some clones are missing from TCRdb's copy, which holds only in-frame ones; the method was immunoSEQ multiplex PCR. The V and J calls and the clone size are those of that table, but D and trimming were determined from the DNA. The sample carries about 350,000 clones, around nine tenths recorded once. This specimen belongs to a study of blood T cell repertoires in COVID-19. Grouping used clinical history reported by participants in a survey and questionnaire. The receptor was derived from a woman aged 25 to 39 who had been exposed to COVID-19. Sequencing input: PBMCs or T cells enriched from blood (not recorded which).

CDR3 loop: CASSLAGVSAGELFF. CDR3 DNA: TGTGCCAGCAGCTTAGCGGGAGTATCAGCCGGGGAGCTGTTTTTT. The rearrangement links TRBV28 to TRBJ2-2; 9 bases match TRBD2. The CDR3 spans 15 residues. Trimming took 6 bases from V and 6 from J; bases not matched to a gene: 8. Per the germline V gene, CDR1 is MDHEN and CDR2 is SYDVKM.